The T cell receptor beta chain under discussion was sequenced for a study of cytomegalovirus exposure and HLA in healthy donors. Looking at the study overall: Early released data comprised around 79 million unique TCRs from HLA-typed donors. Findings and caveats of the study: Researchers reported that a few CMV-associated chains were confirmed in vitro as CMV antigen-specific. A later analysis showed TCR association rates differing by HLA locus, peaking at DRB1 and lowest at HLA-C.

PCR primers comprised 60 Vbeta and 13 Jbeta primers. This table comes from immunoSEQ multiplex PCR, and its TCRdb copy is limited to in-frame clones, with some not included. There are over 200,000 clones in the sample; more than 60% occur only once, and 1.5% to 2% lies in the top ten. Of note for this clone: Its antigen is still unknown. A read error is likely here: a far larger clone is one base away.

V shed 3 bases and J shed 5 bases, with 17 bases lying between them. CDR3 length: 15 amino acids. Looked up from germline, CDR1 is SGDLS and CDR2 is YYNGEE. The chain employs TRBV9 and TRBJ1-1; D uncertain. The material sequenced was PBMCs. The sequence derives from a woman aged 25 to 39 in good health and CMV-seronegative. This CDR3 reads CASSALAASVTEAFF. The CDR3 DNA follows: TGTGCCAGCAGCGCCCTAGCGGCCTCTGTTACTGAAGCTTTCTTT.